This T cell receptor (beta chain) was identified during a study of cytomegalovirus exposure and HLA in healthy donors. Turning to the study itself: The roughly 120 validation repertoires matched the 666 first-cohort repertoires in platform, a later analysis reported.

Generated by immunoSEQ multiplex PCR, the TCRdb table keeps only in-frame clones and is missing some. The profile shows about 150,000 clones, 70% to 90% of them singletons. The CDR3 is 15 residues long. The V end was cut by 3 bases, the J end by 0 bases, with 11 bases between. Looked up from germline, CDR1 is SGHTA and CDR2 is FQGNSA. The donors were members of the validation cohort comprising about 130 subjects, separate from the approximately 630-subject first cohort. Study results and caveats: According to a subsequent analysis, TCR clusters from the first cohort were inclined to appear together in the 130 or so validation repertoires. The authors listed 164 TCR beta chains as cytomegalovirus-associated.

With regard to this clone: Its antigen is not identified.

The chain couples TRBV7-2 to TRBJ1-1; a possible D gene is TRBD1 (5 bases). The sample consisted of PBMCs. The source of this sequence is a man aged 18 to 35 in good health and CMV-seropositive. As DNA, the CDR3 is TGTGCCAGCAGCTTGGGGGGAGGTATGAACACTGAAGCTTTCTTT. Protein sequence: CASSLGGGMNTEAFF.